The source of this T cell receptor beta chain is a study of read filtering for tumor transcriptome and immune sequencing. The overall study: The cohort had roughly 16 men and approximately 13 women aged roughly 45 to 90, mean about 72 years. TCR-mapped reads were about 3.5 to 11 million with IR-seq versus about 75 to 1,400 with RNA-seq.

The ends lost 4 bases at V and 3 bases at J; junction bases unmatched: 12. The CDR3 is 18 amino acids. Germline V gene lookup returns CDR1 SGHVS and CDR2 FQNEAQ. This clonotype was observed at least ten times. Molecular barcoded adaptors covering alpha/delta and beta/gamma chains were used on approximately 440 ng RNA. TCRdb analysed the reads with MiXCR anew, one entry per CDR3 protein. Of about 24,000 distinct CDR3 sequences listed, 20% to 25% are singletons. Bone marrow was sampled from every patient at the time of active disease. The sample consisted of a population of CD138-negative cells sorted from bone marrow. The sequence came from a donor at least 40 years old with multiple myeloma. The chain is built from TRBV7-8 and TRBJ1-5; TRBD1 agrees at 10 bases. The CDR3 sequence: CASSSLAGTGAFNQPQHF. The CDR3 DNA sequence: TGTGCCAGCAGCTCCTTGGCCGGGACAGGGGCCTTCAATCAGCCCCAGCATTTT.